A single TCR beta chain is shown here with its context. This clone was recorded a few times. No antigen is known for it. The record has no base qualities; no much larger clone is one base away. These data come from a study of T cell responses to AZD1222 COVID-19 vaccine (dated by TCRdb to about 2021). Context from the whole study: TCR sequencing covered over 230 trial participants: nearly 210 given two doses of AZD1222 and 26 given two doses of MenACWY control vaccine. Trial participants were enrolled by age into 18-55, 56-69 and 70-plus year subgroups, with 148, 28 and 57 TCR-sequenced participants respectively.

Points the paper makes about the study in general: The vaccine-associated CD4 TCRs covered the entire spike protein, and the dominant responses fell in regions 160-218 and 743-854. Because no day 14 peak-response samples were available, the repertoires could be characterized only after the peak T cell response. Conclusions about previously exposed vaccinees were limited because only five to seven AZD1222 recipients were SARS-CoV-2 seropositive at baseline. Participants were mostly white British and included more females than males, and it was suggested by the authors that clonal diversity may have been underestimated. The 56-69-year group was small, and its depth increase did not reach significance, likely because of low power. Reportedly, almost half of the unique spike-specific TCRs recognized epitopes lying outside the regions that are mutated in the B.1.351 and B.1.1.7 variants. A significant rise in spike-specific TCR breadth and depth was observed after two AZD1222 doses relative to day 0 and relative to MenACWY recipients.

The sample's time point label is to be understood as: about 28 days (+/-7) after the second vaccine dose. The intended sense of this specimen's treatment or condition label: meningococcal conjugate vaccine given as trial control. Vaccinee samples came from UK trials COV001 and COV002, including a single-blind randomized controlled phase 2/3 trial of AZD1222 (ChAdOx1 nCoV-19) in healthy adults. Trial participant PBMC samples were collected at day 0 and day 28 after the second dose for TCRbeta chain sequencing. The CDR3 regions of human TCRbeta chains were analyzed by immunosequencing. The authors processed their data as follows. Repertoire TCRs were matched against a reference library of SARS-CoV-2-specific TCRs generated with the MIRA antigen-specificity platform. Breadth meant the fraction of unique TCRs that were SARS-CoV-2-associated, whereas depth meant the fraction of total T cells that were SARS-CoV-2-associated. Using the MIRA data, each spike-specific TCR was assigned both to the spike region to which the TCR was reactive and to a CD4 or CD8 class. Log10-transformed breadth and depth values were compared by one-way ANOVA with Sidak's multiple comparisons tests. TCRdb carries this immuneACCESS record with in-frame sequences only. Its versions omit some clonotypes, under half of them owing to an unresolved V gene in the studies checked, with the rest unexplained. The DNA was the basis for D and trimming; V, J and clone size are from that table. Counted in this sample were about 140,000 clones; approximately 85% of them appeared once. Of the sample, 7.9% falls within the top ten clones.

From the germline V gene, CDR1 is KGHSH and CDR2 is LQKENI. The germline ends are 16 bases apart after V is trimmed by 3 bases and J by 8 bases. Taken from cysteine to phenylalanine, the CDR3 has 14 residues. Only CDR3 DNA remains: 42 bases, in frame from the first base. Source: peripheral blood, taken 28 days after the second dose of the MenACWY control vaccine. The chain was built from TRBV18 and TRBJ1-2, with the D gene not clear enough to name. The TCR originated in an adult who received the MenACWY meningococcal vaccine as a control. The CDR3 amino acid sequence is: CASSPQGQKLGYTF. The DNA reads TGTGCCAGCTCACCCCAAGGGCAGAAGTTGGGCTACACCTTC.